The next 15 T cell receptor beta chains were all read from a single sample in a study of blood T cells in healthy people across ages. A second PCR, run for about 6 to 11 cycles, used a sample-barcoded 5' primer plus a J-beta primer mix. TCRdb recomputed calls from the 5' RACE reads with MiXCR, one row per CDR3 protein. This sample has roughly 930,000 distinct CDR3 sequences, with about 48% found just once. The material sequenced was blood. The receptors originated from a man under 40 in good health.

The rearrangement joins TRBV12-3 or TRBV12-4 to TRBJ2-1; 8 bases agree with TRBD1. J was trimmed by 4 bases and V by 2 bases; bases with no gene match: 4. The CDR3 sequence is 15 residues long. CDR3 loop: CASSLQQGVYNEQFF. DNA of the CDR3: TGTGCCAGCAGTTTACAACAGGGGGTATACAATGAGCAGTTCTTC.

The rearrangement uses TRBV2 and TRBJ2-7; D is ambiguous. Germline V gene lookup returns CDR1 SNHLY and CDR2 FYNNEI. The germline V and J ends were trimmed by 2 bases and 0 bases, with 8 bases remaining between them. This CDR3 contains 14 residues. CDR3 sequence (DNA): TGTGCCAGCAGTGAACCGCCCTACTCCTACGAGCAGTACTTC. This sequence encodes CASSEPPYSYEQYF.

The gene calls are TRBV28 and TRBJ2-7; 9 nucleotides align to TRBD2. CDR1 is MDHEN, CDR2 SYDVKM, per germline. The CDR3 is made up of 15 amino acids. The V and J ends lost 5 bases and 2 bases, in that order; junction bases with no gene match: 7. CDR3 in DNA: TGTGCCAGCAGTAATTCCGGGACTAGCCCCTACGAGCAGTACTTC. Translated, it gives CASSNSGTSPYEQYF.

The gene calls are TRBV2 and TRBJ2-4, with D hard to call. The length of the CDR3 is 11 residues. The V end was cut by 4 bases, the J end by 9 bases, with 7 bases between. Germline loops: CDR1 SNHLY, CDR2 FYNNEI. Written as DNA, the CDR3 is TGTGCCAGCAGTGCAGCAACCATTCAGTACTTC. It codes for CASSAATIQYF.

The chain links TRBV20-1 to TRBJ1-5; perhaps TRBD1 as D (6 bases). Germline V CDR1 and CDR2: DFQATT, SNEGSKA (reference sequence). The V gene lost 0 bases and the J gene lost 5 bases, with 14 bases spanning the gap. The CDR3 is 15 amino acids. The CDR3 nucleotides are TGCAGTGCTAGAGAACAGGGAGGGAGTGATCAGCCCCAGCATTTT. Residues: CSAREQGGSDQPQHF.

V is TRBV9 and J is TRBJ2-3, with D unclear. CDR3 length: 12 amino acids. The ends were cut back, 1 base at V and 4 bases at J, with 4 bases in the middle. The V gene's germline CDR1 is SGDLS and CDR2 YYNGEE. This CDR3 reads CASSVYADTQYF. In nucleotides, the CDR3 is TGTGCCAGCAGCGTATACGCAGATACGCAGTATTTT.

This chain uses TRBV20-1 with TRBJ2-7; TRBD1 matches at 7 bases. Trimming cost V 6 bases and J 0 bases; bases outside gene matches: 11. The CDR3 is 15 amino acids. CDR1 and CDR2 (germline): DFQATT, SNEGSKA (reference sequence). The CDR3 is CSADFPGQRSYEQYF. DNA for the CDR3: TGCAGTGCGGATTTTCCGGGACAGCGCTCCTACGAGCAGTACTTC.

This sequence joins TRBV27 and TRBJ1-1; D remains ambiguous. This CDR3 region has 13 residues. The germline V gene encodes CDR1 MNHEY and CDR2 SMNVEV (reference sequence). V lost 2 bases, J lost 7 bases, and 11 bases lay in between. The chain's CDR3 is CASSLLNTDEAFF. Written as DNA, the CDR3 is TGTGCCAGCAGTTTACTGAACACGGATGAAGCTTTCTTT.

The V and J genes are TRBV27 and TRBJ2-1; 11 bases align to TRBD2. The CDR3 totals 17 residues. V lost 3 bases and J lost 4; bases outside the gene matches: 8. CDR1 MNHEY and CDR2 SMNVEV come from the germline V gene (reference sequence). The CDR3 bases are TGTGCCAGCAGTTTCTCCCTAGCGGGAGGCCGTTACAATGAGCAGTTCTTC. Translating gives CASSFSLAGGRYNEQFF.

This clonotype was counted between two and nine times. CDR3 sequence (DNA): TGTGCCAGCATGTATGGGACAGGGGGAGGAGAGCAGTACTTC. Translating it yields CASMYGTGGGEQYF. The rearrangement links TRBV27 to TRBJ2-5, with 11 bases fitting TRBD1. The V and J ends lost 7 bases and 11 bases, in that order; junction bases with no gene match: 12. This CDR3 region has 14 residues. Germline V CDR1 and CDR2: MNHEY, SMNVEV (reference sequence).

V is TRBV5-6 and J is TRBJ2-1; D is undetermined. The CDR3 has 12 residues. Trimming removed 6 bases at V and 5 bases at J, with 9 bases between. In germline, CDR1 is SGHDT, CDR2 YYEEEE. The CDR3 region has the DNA TGTGCCAGCAAGAGGCCCGACAATGAGCAGTTCTTC. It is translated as CASKRPDNEQFF.

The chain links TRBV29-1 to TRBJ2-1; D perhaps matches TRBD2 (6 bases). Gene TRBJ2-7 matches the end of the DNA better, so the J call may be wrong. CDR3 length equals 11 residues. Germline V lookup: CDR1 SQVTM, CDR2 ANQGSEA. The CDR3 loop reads CSALDYNEQYF. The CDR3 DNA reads TGCAGCGCCCTGGACTACAATGAGCAGTACTTC.

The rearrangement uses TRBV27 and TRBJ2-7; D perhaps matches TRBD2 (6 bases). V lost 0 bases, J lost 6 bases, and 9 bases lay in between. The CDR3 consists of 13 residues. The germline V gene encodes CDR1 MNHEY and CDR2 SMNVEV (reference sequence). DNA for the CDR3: TGTGCCAGCAGTTTATCAAGGGGAGGCGAGCAGTACTTC. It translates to CASSLSRGGEQYF.

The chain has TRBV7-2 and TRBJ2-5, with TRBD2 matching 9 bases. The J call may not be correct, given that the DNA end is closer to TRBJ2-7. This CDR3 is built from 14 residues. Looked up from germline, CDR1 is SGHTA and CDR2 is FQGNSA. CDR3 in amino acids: CASSSIAGVDEQYF. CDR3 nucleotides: TGTGCCAGCAGCTCTATAGCGGGAGTCGACGAGCAGTACTTC.

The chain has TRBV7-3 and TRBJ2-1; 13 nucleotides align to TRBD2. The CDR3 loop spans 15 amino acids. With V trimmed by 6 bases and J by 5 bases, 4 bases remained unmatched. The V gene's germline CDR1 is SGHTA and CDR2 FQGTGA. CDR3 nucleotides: TGTGCCAGCAGGGCAACTAGCGGGGGGGACAATGAGCAGTTCTTC. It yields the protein CASRATSGGDNEQFF.